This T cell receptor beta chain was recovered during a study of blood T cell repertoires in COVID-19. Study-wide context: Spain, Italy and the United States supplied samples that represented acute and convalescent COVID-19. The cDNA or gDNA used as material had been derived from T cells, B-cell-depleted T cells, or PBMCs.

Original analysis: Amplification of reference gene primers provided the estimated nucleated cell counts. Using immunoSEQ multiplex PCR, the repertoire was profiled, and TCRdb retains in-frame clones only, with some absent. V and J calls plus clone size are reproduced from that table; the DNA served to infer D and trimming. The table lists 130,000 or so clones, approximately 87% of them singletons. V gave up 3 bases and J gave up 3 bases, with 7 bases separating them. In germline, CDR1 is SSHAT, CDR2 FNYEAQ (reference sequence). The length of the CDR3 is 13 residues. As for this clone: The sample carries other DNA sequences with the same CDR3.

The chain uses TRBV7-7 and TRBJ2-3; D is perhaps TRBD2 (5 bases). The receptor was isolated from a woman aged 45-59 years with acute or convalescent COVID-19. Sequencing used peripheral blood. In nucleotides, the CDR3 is TGTGCCAGCAGCTTGTCGGGGACAGATACGCAGTATTTT. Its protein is CASSLSGTDTQYF.